The present T cell receptor (beta chain) was sequenced within a study of blood T cell repertoires in COVID-19. Study-level background: Donors in the United States, Italy and Spain gave samples during acute or convalescent COVID-19. In each case, the material was cDNA or gDNA derived from T cells, B-cell-depleted T cells, or PBMCs.

Clinical history as reported by participants underpinned cohort assignment. Two consecutive negative NP/OP PCR tests, clearance, or resolved symptoms defined Cohort 3 recovery. Profiling relied on immunoSEQ multiplex PCR, and the TCRdb table lists in-frame clones only, not all of them. The top ten hold roughly 4.5% of the sample, which has about 300,000 clones, 70% to 90% seen once. Trimming left V 2 bases short and J 4 bases short, with 11 bases between. The CDR3 contains 14 residues. Per germline, CDR1 MNHEY and CDR2 SMNVEV (reference sequence). The clonotype comes from a man aged 30-40 years who had recovered from COVID-19. The sequenced sample was PBMCs or T cells enriched from blood (not recorded which). V is TRBV27 and J is TRBJ1-2, with unresolved D. The CDR3 bases are TGTGCCAGCAGTTTAAAATGGAGGGCCTATGGCTACACCTTC. Protein: CASSLKWRAYGYTF.